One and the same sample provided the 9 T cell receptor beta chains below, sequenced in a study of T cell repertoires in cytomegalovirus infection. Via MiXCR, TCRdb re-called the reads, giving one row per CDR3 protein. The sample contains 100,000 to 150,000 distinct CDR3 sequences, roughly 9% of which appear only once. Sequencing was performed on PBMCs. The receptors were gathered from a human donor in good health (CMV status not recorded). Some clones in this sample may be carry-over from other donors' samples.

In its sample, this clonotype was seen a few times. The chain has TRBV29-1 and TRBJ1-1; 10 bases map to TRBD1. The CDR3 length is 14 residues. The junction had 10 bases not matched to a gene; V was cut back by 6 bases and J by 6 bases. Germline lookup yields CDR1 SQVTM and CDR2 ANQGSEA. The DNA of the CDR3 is TGCAGCGTCGGAAGACAGGGGGCTTCACCTGAAGCTTTCTTT. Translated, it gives CSVGRQGASPEAFF.

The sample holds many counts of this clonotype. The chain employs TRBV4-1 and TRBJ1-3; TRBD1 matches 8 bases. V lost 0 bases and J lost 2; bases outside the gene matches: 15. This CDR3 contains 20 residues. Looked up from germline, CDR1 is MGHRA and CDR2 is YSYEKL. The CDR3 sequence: CASSQDGGQDRLGPGNTIYF. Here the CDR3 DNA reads TGCGCCAGCAGCCAAGATGGGGGACAGGACCGCTTAGGACCTGGAAACACCATATATTTT.

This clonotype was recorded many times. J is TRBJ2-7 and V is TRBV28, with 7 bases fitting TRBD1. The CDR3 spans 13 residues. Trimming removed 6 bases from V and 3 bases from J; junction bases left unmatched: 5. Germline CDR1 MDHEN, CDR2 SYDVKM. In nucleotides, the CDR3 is TGTGCCAGCAGCCTGGGGACAGTCTACGAGCAGTACTTC. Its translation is CASSLGTVYEQYF.

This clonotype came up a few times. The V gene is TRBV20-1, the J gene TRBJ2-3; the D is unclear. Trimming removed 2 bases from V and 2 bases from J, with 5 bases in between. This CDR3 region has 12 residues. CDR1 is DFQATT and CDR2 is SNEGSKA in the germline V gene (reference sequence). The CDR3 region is CSARPNTDTQYF. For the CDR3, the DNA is TGCAGTGCTAGACCCAACACAGATACGCAGTATTTT.

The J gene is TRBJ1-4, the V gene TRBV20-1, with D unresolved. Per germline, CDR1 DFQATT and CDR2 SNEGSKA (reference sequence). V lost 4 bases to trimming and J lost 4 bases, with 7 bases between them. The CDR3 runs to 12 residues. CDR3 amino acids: CSATWGNEKLFF. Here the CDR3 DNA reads TGCAGTGCTACCTGGGGTAATGAAAAACTGTTTTTT.

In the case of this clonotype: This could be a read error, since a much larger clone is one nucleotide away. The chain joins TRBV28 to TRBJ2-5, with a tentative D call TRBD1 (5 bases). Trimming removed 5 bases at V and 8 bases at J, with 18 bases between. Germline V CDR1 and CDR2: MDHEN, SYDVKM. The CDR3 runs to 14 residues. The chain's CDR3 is CASSQGAAGDTQYF. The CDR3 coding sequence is TGTGCCAGCAGTCAGGGTGCCGCAGGAGATACCCAGTACTTC. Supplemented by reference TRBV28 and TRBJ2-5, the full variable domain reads DVKVTQSSRYLVKRTGEKVFLECVQDMDHENMFWYRQDPGLGLRLIYFSYDVKMKEKGDIPEGYSVSREKKERFSLILESASTNQTSMYLCASSQGAAGDTQYFGPGTRLLVL.

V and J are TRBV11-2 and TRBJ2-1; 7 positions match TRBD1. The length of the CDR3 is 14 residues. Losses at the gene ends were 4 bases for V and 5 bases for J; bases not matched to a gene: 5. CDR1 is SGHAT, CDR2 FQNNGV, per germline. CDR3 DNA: TGTGCCAGCAGCTCCGACAGGGTTGACAATGAGCAGTTCTTC. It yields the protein CASSSDRVDNEQFF.

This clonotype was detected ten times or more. As DNA, the CDR3 is TGTGCCAGCAGTGAATGGCGGGCCTATGGCTACACCTTC. Amino acid sequence: CASSEWRAYGYTF. The chain links TRBV2 to TRBJ1-2; D is unclear. Germline CDR1 and CDR2: SNHLY and FYNNEI. V was cut by 2 bases and J by 4 bases, with 8 bases left in between. This CDR3 comprises 13 residues.

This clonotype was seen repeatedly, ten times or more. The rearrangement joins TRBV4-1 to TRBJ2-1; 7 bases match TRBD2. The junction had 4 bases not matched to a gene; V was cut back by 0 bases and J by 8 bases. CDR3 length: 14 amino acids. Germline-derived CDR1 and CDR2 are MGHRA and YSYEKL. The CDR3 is CASSQERTRYEQFF. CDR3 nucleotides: TGCGCCAGCAGCCAAGAGAGGACTAGGTATGAGCAGTTCTTC.